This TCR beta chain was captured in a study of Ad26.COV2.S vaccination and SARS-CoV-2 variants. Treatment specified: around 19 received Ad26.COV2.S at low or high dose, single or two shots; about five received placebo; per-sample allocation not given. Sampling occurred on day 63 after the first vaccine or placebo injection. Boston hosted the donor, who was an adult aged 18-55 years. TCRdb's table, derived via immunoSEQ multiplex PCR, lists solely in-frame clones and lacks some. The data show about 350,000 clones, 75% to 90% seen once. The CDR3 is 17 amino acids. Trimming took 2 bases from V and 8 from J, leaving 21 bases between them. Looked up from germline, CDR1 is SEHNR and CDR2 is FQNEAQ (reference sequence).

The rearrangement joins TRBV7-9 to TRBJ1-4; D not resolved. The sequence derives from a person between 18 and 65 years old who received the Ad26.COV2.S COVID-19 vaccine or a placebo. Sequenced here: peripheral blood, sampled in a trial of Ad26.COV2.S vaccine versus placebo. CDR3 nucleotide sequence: TGTGCCAGCAGCTTACGGAGGCAGGTCAGCGGTTACGAAAAACTGTTTTTT. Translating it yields CASSLRRQVSGYEKLFF.